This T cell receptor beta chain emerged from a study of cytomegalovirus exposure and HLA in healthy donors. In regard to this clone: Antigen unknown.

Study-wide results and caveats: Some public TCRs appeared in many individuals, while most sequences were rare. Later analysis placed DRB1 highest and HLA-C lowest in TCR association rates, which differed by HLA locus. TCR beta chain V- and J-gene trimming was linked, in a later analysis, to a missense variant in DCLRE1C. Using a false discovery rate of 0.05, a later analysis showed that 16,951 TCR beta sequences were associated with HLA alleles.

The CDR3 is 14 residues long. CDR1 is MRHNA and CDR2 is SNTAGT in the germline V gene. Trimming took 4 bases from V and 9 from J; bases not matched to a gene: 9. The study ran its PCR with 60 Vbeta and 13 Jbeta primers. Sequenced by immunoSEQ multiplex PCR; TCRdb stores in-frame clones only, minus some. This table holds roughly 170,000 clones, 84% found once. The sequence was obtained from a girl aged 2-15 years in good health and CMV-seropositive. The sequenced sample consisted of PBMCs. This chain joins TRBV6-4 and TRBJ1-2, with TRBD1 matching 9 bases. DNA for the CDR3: TGTGCCAGCAGTGCCAATATCGGGACAGGGCGCTACACCTTC. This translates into CASSANIGTGRYTF.